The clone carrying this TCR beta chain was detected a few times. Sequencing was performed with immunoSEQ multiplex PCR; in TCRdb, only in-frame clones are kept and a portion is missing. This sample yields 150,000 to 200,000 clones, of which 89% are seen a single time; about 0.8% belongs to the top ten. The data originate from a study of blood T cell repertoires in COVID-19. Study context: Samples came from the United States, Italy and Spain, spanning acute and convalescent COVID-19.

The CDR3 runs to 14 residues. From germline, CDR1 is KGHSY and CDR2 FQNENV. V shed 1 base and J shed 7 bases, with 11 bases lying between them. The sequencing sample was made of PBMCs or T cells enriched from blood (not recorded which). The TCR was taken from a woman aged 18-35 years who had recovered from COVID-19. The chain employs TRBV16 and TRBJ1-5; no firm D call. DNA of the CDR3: TGTGCCAGCAGCCAATGGAGTATCGGGCAGCCCCAGCATTTT. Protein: CASSQWSIGQPQHF.